The clone carrying this T cell receptor beta chain came up a few times. No antigen is known for it. The data were obtained in a study of vaccination and CD4 T cells after COVID-19. Study context: Participants got two doses of BNT162b2 or mRNA-1273 vaccine. SARS-CoV-2, HCoV-NL63, HCoV-OC43 and HCoV-229E supplied the overlapping spike peptides used to stimulate cells.

With the Oncomine TCR Beta short-read assay, DNA from cultured CD4+ T cells was sequenced. In this case, cultured CD4+ T cells provided the extracted genomic DNA. TCRdb re-called the PCR reads through MiXCR, storing one row per CDR3 protein. The sample records about 9,100 distinct CDR3 sequences, around 41% being singletons. The CDR3 has 15 amino acids. Between the trimmed V and J ends, which lost 6 bases and 0 bases, there was a span of 12 bases. Germline loops: CDR1 KGHSH, CDR2 LQKENI. The treatment: approximately 9-day PBMC culture with coronavirus spike peptide pools or control peptides (ViraFEST assay). CD4+ T cells of the unexposed donor were collected before the COVID-19 pandemic (2011-2018). Half of the medium was exchanged for fresh IL-2 medium, first on day 3 and then on day 7.

The sequence derives from a human donor in good health. The chain joins TRBV18 to TRBJ1-5, with D perhaps matching TRBD1 (6 bases). The sequenced sample was CD4+ T cells from blood, cultured in vitro. The CDR3 coding sequence is TGTGCCAGCTCCCCTCAACAGGGTAGCAATCAGCCCCAGCATTTT. The encoded protein is CASSPQQGSNQPQHF.